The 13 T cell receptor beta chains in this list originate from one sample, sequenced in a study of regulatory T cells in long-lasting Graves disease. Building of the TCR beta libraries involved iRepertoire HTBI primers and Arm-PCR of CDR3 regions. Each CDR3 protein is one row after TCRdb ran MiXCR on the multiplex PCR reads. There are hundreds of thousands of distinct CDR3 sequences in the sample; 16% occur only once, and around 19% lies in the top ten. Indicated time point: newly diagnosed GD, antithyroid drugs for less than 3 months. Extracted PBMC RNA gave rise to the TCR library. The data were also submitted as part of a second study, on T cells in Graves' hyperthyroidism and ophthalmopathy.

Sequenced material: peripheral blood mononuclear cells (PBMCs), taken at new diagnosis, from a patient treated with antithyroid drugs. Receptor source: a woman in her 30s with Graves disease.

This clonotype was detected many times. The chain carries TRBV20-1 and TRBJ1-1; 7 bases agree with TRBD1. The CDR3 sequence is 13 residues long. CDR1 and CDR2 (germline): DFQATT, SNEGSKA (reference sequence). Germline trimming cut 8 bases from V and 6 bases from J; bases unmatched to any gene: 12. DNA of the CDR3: TGCAGTCCCAGGGGGGGAGTTCAATCTGAAGCTTTCTTT. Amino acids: CSPRGGVQSEAFF.

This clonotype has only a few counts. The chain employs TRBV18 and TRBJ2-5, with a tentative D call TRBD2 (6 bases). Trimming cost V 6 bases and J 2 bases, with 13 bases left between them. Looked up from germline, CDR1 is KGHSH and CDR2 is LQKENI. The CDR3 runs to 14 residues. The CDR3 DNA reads TGTGCCAGCTCCCCCATGGGGGGTCAAGAGACCCAGTACTTC. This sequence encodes CASSPMGGQETQYF.

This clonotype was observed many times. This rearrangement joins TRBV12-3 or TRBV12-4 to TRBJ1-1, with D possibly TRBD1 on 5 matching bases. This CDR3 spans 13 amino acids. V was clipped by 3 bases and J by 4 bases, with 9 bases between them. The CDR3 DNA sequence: TGTGCCAGCAGTTTTATGGGGGTCACTGAAGCTTTCTTT. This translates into CASSFMGVTEAFF.

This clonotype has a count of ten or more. The CDR3 DNA reads as TGTGCCAGCAGTCAACGGCGGAGCGGGGTGTACGAGCAGTACTTC. Encoded protein: CASSQRRSGVYEQYF. This rearrangement joins TRBV11-1 to TRBJ2-7; 7 bases agree with TRBD2. From germline, CDR1 is SGHAT and CDR2 FQDESV (reference sequence). V lost 6 bases and J lost 4; bases outside the gene matches: 12. The CDR3 totals 15 residues. Full variable domain (outside the CDR3, taken from reference TRBV11-1 and TRBJ2-7): EAEVAQSPRYKITEKSQAVAFWCDPISGHATLYWYRQILGQGPELLVQFQDESVVDDSQLPKDRFSAERLKGVDSTLKIQPAELGDSAMYLCASSQRRSGVYEQYFGPGTRLTVT.

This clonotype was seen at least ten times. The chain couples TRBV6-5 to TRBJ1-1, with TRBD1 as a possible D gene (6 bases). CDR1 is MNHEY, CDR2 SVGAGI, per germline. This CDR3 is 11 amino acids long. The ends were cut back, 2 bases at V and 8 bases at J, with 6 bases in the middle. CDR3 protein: CASSYGQEAFF. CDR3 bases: TGTGCCAGCAGTTACGGACAGGAAGCTTTCTTT.

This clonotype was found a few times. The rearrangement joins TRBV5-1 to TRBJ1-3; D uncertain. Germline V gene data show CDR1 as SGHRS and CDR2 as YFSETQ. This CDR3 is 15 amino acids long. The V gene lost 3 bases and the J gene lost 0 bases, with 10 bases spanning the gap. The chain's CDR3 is CASSSSSSSGNTIYF. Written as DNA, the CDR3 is TGCGCCAGCAGCTCAAGCTCGAGCTCTGGAAACACCATATATTTT.

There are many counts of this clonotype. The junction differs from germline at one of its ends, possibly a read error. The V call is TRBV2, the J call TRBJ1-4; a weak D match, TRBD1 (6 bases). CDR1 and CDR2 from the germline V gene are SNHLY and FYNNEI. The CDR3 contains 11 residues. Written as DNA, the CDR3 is TGTGCCAGCAGGGCGACAGGAGAGTGGGGCTTT. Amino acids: CASRATGEWGF.

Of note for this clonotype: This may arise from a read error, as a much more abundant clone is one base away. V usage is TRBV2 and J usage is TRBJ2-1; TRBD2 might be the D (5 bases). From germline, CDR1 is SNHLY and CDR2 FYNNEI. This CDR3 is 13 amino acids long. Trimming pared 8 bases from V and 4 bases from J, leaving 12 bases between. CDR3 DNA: TGTGCCAGCCCGGAGGAAAGTTACAATGAGCAGTTCTTC. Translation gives CASPEESYNEQFF.

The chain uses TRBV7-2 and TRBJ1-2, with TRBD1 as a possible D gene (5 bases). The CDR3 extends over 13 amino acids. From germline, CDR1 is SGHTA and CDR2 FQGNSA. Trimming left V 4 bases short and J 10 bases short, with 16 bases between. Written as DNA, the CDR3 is TGTGCCAGCAGCTCCGAGACAGTACGTACCTACACCTTC. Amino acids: CASSSETVRTYTF.

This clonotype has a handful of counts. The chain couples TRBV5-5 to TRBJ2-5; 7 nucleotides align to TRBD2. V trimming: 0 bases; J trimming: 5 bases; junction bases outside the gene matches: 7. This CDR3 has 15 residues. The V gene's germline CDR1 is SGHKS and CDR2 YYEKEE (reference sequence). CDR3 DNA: TGTGCCAGCAGCTTGGTCGGCTCCGGGGGGGAGACCCAGTACTTC. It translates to CASSLVGSGGETQYF.

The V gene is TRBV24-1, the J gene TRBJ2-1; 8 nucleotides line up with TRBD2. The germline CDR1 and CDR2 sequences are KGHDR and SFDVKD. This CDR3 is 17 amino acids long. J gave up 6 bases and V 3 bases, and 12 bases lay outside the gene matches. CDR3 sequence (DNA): TGTGCCACCAGTGATGCCCCCGGGACTAGTACGAGCAATGAGCAGTTCTTC. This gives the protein CATSDAPGTSTSNEQFF.

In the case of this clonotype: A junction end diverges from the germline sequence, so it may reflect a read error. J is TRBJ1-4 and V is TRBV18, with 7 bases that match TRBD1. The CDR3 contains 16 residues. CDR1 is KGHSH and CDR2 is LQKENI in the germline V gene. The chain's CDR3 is CASSPFAGTANEKPFF. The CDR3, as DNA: TGTGCCAGCTCACCATTTGCCGGGACAGCTAATGAAAAACCGTTTTTT.

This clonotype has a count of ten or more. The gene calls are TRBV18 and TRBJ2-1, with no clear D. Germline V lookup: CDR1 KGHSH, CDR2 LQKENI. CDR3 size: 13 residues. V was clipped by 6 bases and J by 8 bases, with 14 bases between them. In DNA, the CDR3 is TGTGCCAGCTCCCAGTTCGCCGTGGATGAGCAGTTCTTC. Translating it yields CASSQFAVDEQFF. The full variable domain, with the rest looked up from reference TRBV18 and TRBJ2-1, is NAGVMQNPRHLVRRRGQEARLRCSPMKGHSHVYWYRQLPEEGLKFMVYLQKENIIDESGMPKERFSAEFPKEGPSILRIQQVVRGDSAAYFCASSQFAVDEQFFGPGTRLTVL.